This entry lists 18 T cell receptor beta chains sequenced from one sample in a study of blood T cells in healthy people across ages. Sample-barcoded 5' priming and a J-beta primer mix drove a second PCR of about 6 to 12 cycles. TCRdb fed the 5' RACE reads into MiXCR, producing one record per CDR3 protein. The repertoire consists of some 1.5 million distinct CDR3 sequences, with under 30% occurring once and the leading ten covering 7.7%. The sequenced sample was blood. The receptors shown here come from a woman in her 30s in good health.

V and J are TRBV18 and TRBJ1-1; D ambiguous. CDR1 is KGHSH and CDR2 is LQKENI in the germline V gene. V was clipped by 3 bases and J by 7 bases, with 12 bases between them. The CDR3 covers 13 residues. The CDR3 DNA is TGTGCCAGCTCACCTTCGTCGCAGAGTGAAGCTTTCTTT. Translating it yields CASSPSSQSEAFF.

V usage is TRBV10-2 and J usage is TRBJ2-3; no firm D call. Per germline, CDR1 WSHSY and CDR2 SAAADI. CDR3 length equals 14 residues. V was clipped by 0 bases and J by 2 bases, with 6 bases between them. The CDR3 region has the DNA TGCGCCAGCAGTGAGTCTCGGTTCACAGATACGCAGTATTTT. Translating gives CASSESRFTDTQYF.

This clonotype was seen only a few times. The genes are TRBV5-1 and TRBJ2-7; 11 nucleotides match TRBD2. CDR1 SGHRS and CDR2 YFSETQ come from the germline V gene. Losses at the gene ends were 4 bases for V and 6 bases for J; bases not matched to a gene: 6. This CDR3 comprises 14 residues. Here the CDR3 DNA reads TGCGCCAGCAGCATTAGCGGGAGGGCCGGCGAGCAGTACTTC. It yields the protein CASSISGRAGEQYF.

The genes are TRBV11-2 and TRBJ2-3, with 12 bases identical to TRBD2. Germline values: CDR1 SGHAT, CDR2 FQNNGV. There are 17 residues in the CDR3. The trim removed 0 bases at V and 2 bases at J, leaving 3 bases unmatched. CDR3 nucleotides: TGTGCCAGCAGCTTAGATTGGACTAGCGGGGCCACAGATACGCAGTATTTT. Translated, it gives CASSLDWTSGATDTQYF. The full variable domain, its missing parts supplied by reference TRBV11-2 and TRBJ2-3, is EAGVAQSPRYKIIEKRQSVAFWCNPISGHATLYWYQQILGQGPKLLIQFQNNGVVDDSQLPKDRFSAERLKGVDSTLKIQPAKLEDSAVYLCASSLDWTSGATDTQYFGPGTRLTVL.

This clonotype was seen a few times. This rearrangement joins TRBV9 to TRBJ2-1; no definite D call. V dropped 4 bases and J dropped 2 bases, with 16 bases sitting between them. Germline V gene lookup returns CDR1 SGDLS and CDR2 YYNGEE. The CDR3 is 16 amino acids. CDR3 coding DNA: TGTGCCAGCAGCCCCGACCCCTACCAACCCTACAATGAGCAGTTCTTC. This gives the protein CASSPDPYQPYNEQFF.

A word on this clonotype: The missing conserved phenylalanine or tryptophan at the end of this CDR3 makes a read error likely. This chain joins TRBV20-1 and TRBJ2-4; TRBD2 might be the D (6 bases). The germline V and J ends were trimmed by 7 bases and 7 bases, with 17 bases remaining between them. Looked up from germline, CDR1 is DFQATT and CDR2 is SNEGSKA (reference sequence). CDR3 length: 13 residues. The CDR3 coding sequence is TGCAGTGTCTTCGGGGGTCGGTCGAACATTCAGTACTGC. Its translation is CSVFGGRSNIQYC.

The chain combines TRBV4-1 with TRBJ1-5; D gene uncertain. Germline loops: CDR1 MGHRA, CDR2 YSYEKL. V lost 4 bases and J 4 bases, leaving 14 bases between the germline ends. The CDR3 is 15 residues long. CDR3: CASSLDWPRNQPQHF. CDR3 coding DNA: TGCGCCAGCAGCCTCGACTGGCCCAGAAATCAGCCCCAGCATTTT.

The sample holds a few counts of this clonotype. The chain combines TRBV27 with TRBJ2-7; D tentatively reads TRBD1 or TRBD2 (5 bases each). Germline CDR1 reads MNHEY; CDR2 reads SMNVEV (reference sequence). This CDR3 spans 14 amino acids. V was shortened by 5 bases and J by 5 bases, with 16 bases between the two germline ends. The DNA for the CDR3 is TGTGCCAGCAGTATCCGGGACCCCGCACACGAGCAGTACTTC. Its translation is CASSIRDPAHEQYF.

The CDR3: CASSRDHGTTTDTQYF. CDR3 DNA: TGTGCCAGCAGTCGCGACCATGGGACTACGACAGATACGCAGTATTTT. The chain carries TRBV9 and TRBJ2-3, with 7 bases that match TRBD2. The J segment lost 3 bases and the V segment lost 5 bases, leaving 12 bases of the junction unmatched. CDR3 size: 16 residues. The germline V gene encodes CDR1 SGDLS and CDR2 YYNGEE.

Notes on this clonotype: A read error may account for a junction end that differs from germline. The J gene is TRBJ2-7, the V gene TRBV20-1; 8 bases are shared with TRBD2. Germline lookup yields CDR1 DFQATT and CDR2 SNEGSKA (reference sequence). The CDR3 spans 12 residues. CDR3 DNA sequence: TGCAGGGCTAGCGGGCCCTCCTACGAGCAGTACTTC. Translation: CRASGPSYEQYF.

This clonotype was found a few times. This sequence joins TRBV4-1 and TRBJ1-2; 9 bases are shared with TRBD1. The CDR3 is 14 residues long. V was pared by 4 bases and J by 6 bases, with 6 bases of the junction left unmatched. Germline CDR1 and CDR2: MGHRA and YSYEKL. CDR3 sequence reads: CASSLRQGGHGYTF. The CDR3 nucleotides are TGCGCCAGCAGCCTCCGACAGGGGGGTCATGGCTACACCTTC.

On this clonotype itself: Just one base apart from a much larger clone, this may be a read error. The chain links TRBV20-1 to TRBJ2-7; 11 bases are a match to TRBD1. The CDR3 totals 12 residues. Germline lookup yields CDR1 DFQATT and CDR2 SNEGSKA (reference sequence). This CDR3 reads CRRGGQGDGQYF. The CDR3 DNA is TGCAGGAGAGGGGGACAGGGGGACGGGCAGTACTTC.

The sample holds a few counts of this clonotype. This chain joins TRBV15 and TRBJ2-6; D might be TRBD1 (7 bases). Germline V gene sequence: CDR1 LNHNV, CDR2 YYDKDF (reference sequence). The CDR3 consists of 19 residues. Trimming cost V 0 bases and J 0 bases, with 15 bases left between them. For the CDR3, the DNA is TGTGCCACCAGCAGAGAGACAGGGAGGCCAAGCTCTGGGGCCAACGTCCTGACTTTC. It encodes CATSRETGRPSSGANVLTF.

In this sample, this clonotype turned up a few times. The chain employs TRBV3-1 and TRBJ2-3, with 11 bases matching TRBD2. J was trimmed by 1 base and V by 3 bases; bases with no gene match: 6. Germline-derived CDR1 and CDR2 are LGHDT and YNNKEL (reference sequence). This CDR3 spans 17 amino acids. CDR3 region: CASSHLAGGYRTDTQYF. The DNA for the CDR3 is TGTGCCAGCAGCCACCTAGCGGGAGGATACCGCACAGATACGCAGTATTTT.

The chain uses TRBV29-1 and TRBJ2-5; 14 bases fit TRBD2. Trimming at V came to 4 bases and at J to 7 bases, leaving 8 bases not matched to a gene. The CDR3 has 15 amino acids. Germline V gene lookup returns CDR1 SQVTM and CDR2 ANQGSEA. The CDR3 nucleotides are TGCAGCGTTGGGACTAGCGGGAGGTGGCGTGGGACCCAGTACTTC. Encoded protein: CSVGTSGRWRGTQYF.

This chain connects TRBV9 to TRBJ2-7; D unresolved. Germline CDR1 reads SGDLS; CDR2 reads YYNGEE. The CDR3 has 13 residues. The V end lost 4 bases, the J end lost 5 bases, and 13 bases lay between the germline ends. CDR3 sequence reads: CASSLAESHEQYF. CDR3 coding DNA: TGTGCCAGCAGCTTGGCCGAGTCCCACGAGCAGTACTTC.

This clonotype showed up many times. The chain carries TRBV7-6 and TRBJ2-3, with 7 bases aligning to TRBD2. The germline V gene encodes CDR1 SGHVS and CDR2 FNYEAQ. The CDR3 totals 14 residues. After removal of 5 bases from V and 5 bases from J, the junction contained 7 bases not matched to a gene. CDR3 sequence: CASSPRGEGDTQYF. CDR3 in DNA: TGTGCCAGCAGCCCCCGCGGGGAGGGAGATACGCAGTATTTT.

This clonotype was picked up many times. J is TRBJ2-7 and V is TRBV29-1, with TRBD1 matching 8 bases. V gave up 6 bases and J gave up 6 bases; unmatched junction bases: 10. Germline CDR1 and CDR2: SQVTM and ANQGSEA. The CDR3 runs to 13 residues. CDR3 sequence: CSVSVGQGSEQYF. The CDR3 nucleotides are TGCAGCGTATCCGTCGGACAGGGAAGCGAGCAGTACTTC.